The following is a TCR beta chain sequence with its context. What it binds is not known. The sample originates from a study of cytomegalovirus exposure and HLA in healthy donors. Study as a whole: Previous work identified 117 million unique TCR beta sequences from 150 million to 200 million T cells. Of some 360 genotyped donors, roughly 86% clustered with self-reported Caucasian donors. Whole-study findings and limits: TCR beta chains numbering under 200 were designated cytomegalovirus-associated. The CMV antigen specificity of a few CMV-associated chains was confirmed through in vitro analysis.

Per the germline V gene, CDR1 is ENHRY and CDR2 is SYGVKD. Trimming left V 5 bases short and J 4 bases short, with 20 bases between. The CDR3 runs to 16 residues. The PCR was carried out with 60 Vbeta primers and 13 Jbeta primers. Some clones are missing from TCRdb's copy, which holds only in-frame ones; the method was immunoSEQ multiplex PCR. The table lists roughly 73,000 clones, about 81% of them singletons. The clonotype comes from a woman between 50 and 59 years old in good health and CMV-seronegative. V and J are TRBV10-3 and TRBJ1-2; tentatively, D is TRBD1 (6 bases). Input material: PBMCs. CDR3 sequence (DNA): TGTGCCATCAGTACCACGACAGGCCGGATCAGCTATGGCTACACCTTC. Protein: CAISTTTGRISYGYTF.